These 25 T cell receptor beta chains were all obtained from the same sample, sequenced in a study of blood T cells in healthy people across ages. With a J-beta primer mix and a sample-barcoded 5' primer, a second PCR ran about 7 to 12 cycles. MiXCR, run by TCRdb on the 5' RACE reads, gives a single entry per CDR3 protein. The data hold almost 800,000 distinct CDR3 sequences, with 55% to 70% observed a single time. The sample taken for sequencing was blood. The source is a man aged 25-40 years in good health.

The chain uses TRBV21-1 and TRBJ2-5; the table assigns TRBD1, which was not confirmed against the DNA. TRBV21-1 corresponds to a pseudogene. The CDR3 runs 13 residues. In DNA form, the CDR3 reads TGTGCCAGCAAAGGTGGCGGGGTTGAGACCCAGTACTTC. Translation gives CASKGGGVETQYF.

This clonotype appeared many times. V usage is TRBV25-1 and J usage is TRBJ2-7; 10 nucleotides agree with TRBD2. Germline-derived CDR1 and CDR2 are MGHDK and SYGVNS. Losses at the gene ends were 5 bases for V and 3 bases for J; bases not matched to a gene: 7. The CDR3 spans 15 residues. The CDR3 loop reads CASSHSASGGYEQYF. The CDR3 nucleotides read TGTGCCAGCAGTCACTCGGCTAGCGGGGGCTACGAGCAGTACTTC.

In DNA, the CDR3 is TGTGCCAGCAGCTCCACTCGCCAGGGCTATGGCTACACCTTC. Translation: CASSSTRQGYGYTF. The gene calls are TRBV7-2 and TRBJ1-2; maybe TRBD1 (5 bases). The CDR3 has 14 residues. Germline loops: CDR1 SGHTA, CDR2 FQGNSA. V was clipped by 4 bases and J by 4 bases, with 13 bases between them.

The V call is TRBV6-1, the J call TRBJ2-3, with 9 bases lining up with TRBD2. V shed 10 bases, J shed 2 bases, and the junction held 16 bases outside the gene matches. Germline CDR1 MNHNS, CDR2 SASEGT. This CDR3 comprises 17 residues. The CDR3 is CATSRGTGLASTDTQYF. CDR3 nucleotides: TGTGCCACCTCCCGGGGAACGGGACTAGCTTCCACAGATACGCAGTATTTT.

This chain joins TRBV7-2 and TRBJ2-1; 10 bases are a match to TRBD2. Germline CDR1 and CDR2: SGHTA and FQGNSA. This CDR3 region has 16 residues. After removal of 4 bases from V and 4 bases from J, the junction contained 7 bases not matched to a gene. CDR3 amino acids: CASSWGLANRYNEQFF. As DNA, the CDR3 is TGTGCCAGCAGCTGGGGACTAGCGAATCGATACAATGAGCAGTTCTTC. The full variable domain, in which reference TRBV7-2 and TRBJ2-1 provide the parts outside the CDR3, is GAGVSQSPSNKVTEKGKDVELRCDPISGHTALYWYRQSLGQGLEFLIYFQGNSAPDKSGLPSDRFSAERTGGSVSTLTIQRTQQEDSAVYLCASSWGLANRYNEQFFGPGTRLTVL.

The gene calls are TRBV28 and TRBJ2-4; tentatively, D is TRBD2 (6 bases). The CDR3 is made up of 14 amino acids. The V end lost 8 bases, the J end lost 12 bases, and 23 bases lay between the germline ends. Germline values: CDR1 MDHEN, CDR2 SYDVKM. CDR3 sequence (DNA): TGTGCCAGCGGATACCGGGACTCCCTTGTAGATCAGTACTTC. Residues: CASGYRDSLVDQYF.

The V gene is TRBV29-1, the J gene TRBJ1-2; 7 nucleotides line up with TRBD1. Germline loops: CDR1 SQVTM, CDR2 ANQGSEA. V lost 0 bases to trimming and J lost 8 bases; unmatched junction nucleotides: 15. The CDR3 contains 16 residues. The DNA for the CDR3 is TGCAGCGTTGAAGATCTTACTCCCGACAGGGTCAGGGGCTACACCTTC. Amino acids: CSVEDLTPDRVRGYTF.

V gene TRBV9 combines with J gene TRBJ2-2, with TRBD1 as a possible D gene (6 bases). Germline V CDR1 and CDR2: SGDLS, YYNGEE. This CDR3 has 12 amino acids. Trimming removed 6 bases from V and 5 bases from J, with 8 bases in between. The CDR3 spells CASKQGTGELFF. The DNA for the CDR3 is TGTGCCAGCAAACAGGGAACCGGGGAGCTGTTTTTT.

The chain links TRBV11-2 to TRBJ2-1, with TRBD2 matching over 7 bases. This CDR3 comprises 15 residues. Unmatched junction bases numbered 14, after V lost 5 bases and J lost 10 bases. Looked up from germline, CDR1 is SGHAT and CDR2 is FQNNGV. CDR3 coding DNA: TGTGCCAGCAGCCCAGACCGGGACTATTCGCGGGAGCAGTTCTTC. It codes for CASSPDRDYSREQFF.

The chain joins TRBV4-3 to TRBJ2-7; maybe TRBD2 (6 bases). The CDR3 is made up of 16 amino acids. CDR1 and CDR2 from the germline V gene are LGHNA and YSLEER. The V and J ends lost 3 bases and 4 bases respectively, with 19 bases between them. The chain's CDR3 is CASSQGPGLLTYEQYF. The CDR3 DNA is TGCGCCAGCAGCCAGGGTCCGGGACTCTTGACATACGAGCAGTACTTC.

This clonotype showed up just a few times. The CDR3 loop is CASTLDQASSNSPLHF. CDR3 nucleotides: TGTGCCAGCACCTTGGACCAAGCCTCGTCTAATTCACCCCTCCACTTT. The chain recombines TRBV28 with TRBJ1-6; D is unresolved. The germline V gene has CDR1 MDHEN and CDR2 SYDVKM. Trimming took off 7 bases at V and 6 bases at J, with 19 bases between the two ends. This CDR3 contains 16 residues.

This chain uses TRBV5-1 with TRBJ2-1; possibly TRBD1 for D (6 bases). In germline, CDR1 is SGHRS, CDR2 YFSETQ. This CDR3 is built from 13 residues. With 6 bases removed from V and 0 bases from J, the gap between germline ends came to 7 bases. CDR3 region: CASNRDSYNEQFF. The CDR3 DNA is TGCGCCAGCAACAGGGACTCCTACAATGAGCAGTTCTTC.

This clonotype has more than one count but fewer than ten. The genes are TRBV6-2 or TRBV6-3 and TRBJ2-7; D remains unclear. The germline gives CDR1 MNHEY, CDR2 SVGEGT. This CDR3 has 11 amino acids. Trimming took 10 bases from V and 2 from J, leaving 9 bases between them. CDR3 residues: CAIGEPYEQYF. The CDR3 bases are TGTGCCATAGGAGAGCCCTACGAGCAGTACTTC.

The CDR3 DNA reads as TGCAGTGCAACGGACAGGCGCTCTGGGGCCAACGTCCTGACTTTC. Protein product: CSATDRRSGANVLTF. The chain uses TRBV20-1 and TRBJ2-6; 7 nucleotides line up with TRBD1. The germline gives CDR1 DFQATT, CDR2 SNEGSKA (reference sequence). The CDR3 length is 15 residues. V lost 6 bases, J lost 0 bases, and 5 bases stayed unmatched.

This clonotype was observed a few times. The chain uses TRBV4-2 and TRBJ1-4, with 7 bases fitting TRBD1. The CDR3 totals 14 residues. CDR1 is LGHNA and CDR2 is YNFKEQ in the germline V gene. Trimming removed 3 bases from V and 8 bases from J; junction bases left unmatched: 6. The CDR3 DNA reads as TGTGCCAGCAGCCACAACAGGGGCCAGGAAAAACTGTTTTTT. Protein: CASSHNRGQEKLFF.

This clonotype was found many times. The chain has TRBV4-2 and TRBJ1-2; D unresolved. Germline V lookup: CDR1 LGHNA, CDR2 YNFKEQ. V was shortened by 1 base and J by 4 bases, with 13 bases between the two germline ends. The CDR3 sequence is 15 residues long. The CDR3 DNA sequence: TGTGCCAGCAGCCAAGCTGCAGACACCTTCTATGGCTACACCTTC. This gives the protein CASSQAADTFYGYTF.

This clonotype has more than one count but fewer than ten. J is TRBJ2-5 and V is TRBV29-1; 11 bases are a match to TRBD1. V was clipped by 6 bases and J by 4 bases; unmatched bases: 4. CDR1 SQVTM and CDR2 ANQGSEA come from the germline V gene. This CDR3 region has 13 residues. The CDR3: CSVEDRGRETQYF. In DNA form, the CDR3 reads TGCAGCGTCGAGGACAGGGGGCGAGAGACCCAGTACTTC.

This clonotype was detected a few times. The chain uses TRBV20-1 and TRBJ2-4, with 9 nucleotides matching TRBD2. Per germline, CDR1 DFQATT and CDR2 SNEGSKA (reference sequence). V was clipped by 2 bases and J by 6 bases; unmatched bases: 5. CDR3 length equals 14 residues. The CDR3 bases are TGCAGTGCTAGACAGGGCGGGAGGGGAAACATTCAGTACTTC. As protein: CSARQGGRGNIQYF.

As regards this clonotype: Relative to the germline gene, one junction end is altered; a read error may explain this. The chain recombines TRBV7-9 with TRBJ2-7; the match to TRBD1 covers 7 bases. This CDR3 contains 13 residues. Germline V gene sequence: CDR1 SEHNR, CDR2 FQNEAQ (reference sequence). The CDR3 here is CASSYRQGYERYF. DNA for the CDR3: TGTGCCAGCAGCTACAGACAGGGCTACGAGCGGTACTTC.

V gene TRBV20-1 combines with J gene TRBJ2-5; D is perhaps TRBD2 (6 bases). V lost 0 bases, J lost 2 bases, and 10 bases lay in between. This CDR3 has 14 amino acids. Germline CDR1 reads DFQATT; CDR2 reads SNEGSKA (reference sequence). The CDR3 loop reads CSARDIRGQETQYF. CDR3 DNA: TGCAGTGCTAGAGATATTCGGGGGCAAGAGACCCAGTACTTC.

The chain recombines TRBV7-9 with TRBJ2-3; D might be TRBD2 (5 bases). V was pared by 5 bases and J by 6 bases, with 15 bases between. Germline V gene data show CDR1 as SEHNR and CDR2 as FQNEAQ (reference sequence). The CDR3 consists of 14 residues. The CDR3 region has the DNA TGTGCCAGCAGCGTAGAGGGTTGGAGCGATACGCAGTATTTT. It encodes CASSVEGWSDTQYF.

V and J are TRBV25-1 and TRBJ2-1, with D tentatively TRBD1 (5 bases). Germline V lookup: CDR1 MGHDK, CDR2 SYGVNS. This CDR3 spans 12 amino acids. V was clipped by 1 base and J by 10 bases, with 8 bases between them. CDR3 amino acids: CASSEWGEEQFF. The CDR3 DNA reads TGTGCCAGCAGTGAATGGGGCGAGGAGCAGTTCTTC. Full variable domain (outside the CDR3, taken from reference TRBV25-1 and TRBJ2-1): EADIYQTPRYLVIGTGKKITLECSQTMGHDKMYWYQQDPGMELHLIHYSYGVNSTEKGDLSSESTVSRIRTEHFPLTLESARPSHTSQYLCASSEWGEEQFFGPGTRLTVL.

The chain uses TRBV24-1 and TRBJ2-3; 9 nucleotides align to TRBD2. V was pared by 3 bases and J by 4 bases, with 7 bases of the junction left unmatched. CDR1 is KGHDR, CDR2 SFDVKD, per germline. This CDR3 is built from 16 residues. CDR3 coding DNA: TGTGCCACCAGTGATCGTAGTAGCGGGGGCGCAGATACGCAGTATTTT. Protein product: CATSDRSSGGADTQYF.

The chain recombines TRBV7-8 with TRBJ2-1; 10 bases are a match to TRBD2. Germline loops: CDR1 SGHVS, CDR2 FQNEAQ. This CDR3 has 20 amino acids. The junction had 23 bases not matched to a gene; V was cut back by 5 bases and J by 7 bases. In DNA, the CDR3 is TGTGCCAGCAGCAAACTAGGGCAGGCCATTATGGGACTAGCGAGGAATGAGCAGTTCTTC. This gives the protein CASSKLGQAIMGLARNEQFF.

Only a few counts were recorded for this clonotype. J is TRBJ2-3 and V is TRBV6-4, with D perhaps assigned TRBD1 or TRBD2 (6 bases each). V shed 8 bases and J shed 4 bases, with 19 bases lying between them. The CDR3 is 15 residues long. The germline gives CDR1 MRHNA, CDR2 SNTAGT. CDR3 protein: CASPRRGRGSDTQYF. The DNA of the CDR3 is TGTGCCAGCCCGCGGAGGGGCAGGGGATCAGATACGCAGTATTTT.